A single sample is the source of the 15 T cell receptor beta chains below, sequenced in a study of CD8+CD57+ T cells in acquired aplastic anemia listed by TCRdb under 2018. The sequencer was an Illumina HiSeq 2000. Profiling of TCR beta VDJ combinations and CDR3 sequences used genomic DNA as the template. TCRdb reanalyzed the raw reads on its own, using fastp at Q25 for trimming and MiXCR for clone calling, and kept in-frame beta chains. Each entry merges the rows of one CDR3 protein and shows their most common DNA and genes. Recorded for this sample are about 98,000 distinct CDR3 sequences; roughly two thirds of them occurred a single time. Of the sample, roughly two thirds is held by the ten largest clones. The patients picked for sequencing were ones in whom flow cytometry had shown an expansion of CD8+CD57+ cells. Sequencing was carried out using sorted CD4+, CD8+, or CD8+CD57+ T cells (not recorded which) from PBMCs. The receptors derive from a human donor with aplastic anemia.

The chain combines TRBV20-1 with TRBJ1-1; TRBD1 is a possible D gene (5 bases). Germline CDR1 and CDR2: DFQATT and SNEGSKA (reference sequence). The CDR3 consists of 15 residues. V lost 3 bases and J 4 bases, leaving 18 bases between the germline ends. For the CDR3, the DNA is TGCAGTGCTAGGGGCGGCGGTGACAGCTTCACTGAAGCTTTCTTT. Protein sequence: CSARGGGDSFTEAFF.

The chain has TRBV5-1 and TRBJ2-3; D not certain. V was pared by 2 bases and J by 4 bases, with 8 bases between. This CDR3 is built from 13 residues. Germline loops: CDR1 SGHRS, CDR2 YFSETQ. CDR3 loop: CASSFDGSDTQYF. The CDR3 coding sequence is TGCGCCAGCAGCTTTGATGGGTCAGATACGCAGTATTTT.

The gene calls are TRBV7-9 and TRBJ2-1; D perhaps matches TRBD2 (5 bases). V lost 5 bases to trimming and J lost 9 bases, with 14 bases between them. Germline lookup yields CDR1 SEHNR and CDR2 FQNEAQ (reference sequence). The CDR3 consists of 13 residues. The CDR3 nucleotides read TGTGCCAGCAGCGTCAGAGGGTTGAGTGAGCAGTTCTTC. It codes for CASSVRGLSEQFF.

The chain couples TRBV25-1 to TRBJ1-4; the match to TRBD1 covers 8 bases. CDR3 length: 14 residues. The germline V gene has CDR1 MGHDK and CDR2 SYGVNS. V gave up 5 bases and J gave up 5 bases; unmatched junction bases: 4. The CDR3 here is CASSTRTGNEKLFF. The CDR3 nucleotides are TGTGCCAGCAGTACCCGGACAGGGAATGAAAAACTGTTTTTT.

This clonotype occurred once. The chain joins TRBV19 to TRBJ2-7; a weak D match, TRBD1 (5 bases). The CDR3 length is 14 residues. V lost 4 bases and J lost 5, with 15 bases in between. The germline V gene has CDR1 LNHDA and CDR2 SQIVND (reference sequence). The CDR3 loop is CASSKMSGIDEQYF. In DNA form, the CDR3 reads TGTGCCAGTAGTAAAATGTCAGGGATCGACGAGCAGTACTTC.

This clonotype came up a few times. This may be a read error, as it is one base from a much larger clone. J is TRBJ2-7 and V is TRBV27; D is possibly TRBD1 (5 bases). The V and J ends lost 6 bases and 4 bases respectively, with 10 bases between them. The CDR3 consists of 12 residues. Germline V CDR1 and CDR2: MNHEY, SMNVEV (reference sequence). The DNA for the CDR3 is TGTGCCAGCAGAGGAAGACAGTACGAGCAGTACTTC. It codes for CASRGRQYEQYF.

This chain joins TRBV9 and TRBJ2-1; no reliable D call. The germline CDR1 and CDR2 sequences are SGDLS and YYNGEE. This CDR3 is 13 amino acids long. V lost 0 bases, J lost 9 bases, and 10 bases lay in between. The CDR3 bases are TGTGCCAGCAGCGTAGGAGGCCTGGGTGAGCAGTTCTTC. Amino acid sequence: CASSVGGLGEQFF.

This clonotype has more than one count but fewer than ten. The chain joins TRBV10-3 to TRBJ2-5; D is unresolved. Trimming shortened V by 3 bases and J by 5 bases, and 22 bases separated the two germline ends. Germline V CDR1 and CDR2: ENHRY, SYGVKD. CDR3 length: 17 amino acids. CDR3 in amino acids: CAISDPDLVVSKETQYF. CDR3 DNA: TGTGCCATCAGTGATCCGGACCTAGTAGTCTCGAAGGAGACCCAGTACTTC.

This clonotype appeared many times. The chain links TRBV4-1 to TRBJ1-5; no firm D call. Trimming removed 0 bases at V and 3 bases at J, with 12 bases between. The CDR3 sequence is 16 residues long. Germline V gene sequence: CDR1 MGHRA, CDR2 YSYEKL. DNA for the CDR3: TGCGCCAGCAGCCAAGATGCTCGGGCCTTCAATCAGCCCCAGCATTTT. This gives the protein CASSQDARAFNQPQHF.

Note on this clonotype: A much larger clone lies a single base off, so this may be a read error. The chain carries TRBV12-3 or TRBV12-4 and TRBJ2-4; D perhaps matches TRBD2 (6 bases). The CDR3 covers 16 residues. Trimming removed 8 bases at V and 2 bases at J, with 19 bases between. CDR3 nucleotide sequence: TGTGCCAGCGGCCCTCGCGGAGGGGCCCCCAAAAACATTCAGTACTTC. It translates to CASGPRGGAPKNIQYF.

This sequence joins TRBV15 and TRBJ2-7; 8 bases map to TRBD2. Germline lookup yields CDR1 LNHNV and CDR2 YYDKDF (reference sequence). With 5 bases clipped from V and 5 bases from J, the junction kept 5 bases outside the gene matches. The CDR3 has 13 residues. CDR3 coding DNA: TGTGCCACCAGCTTAGGACTAGCAGACGAGCAGTACTTC. It is translated as CATSLGLADEQYF.

The chain joins TRBV7-2 to TRBJ2-2; D is possibly TRBD1 or TRBD2 (5 bases each). CDR3 length equals 13 residues. Between the trimmed V and J ends, which lost 5 bases and 6 bases, there was a span of 10 bases. CDR1 is SGHTA and CDR2 is FQGNSA in the germline V gene. CDR3 protein: CASSGGGPGELFF. CDR3 DNA sequence: TGTGCCAGCAGCGGGGGTGGTCCCGGGGAGCTGTTTTTT.

A few counts support this clonotype. The V and J genes are TRBV15 and TRBJ1-2; D is unclear. This CDR3 is 13 amino acids long. The germline gives CDR1 LNHNV, CDR2 YYDKDF (reference sequence). V lost 0 bases and J lost 7, with 9 bases in between. CDR3 coding DNA: TGTGCCACCAGCAGAGATCATGGGTCTGGCTACACCTTC. Its protein is CATSRDHGSGYTF.

V usage is TRBV13 and J usage is TRBJ1-2, with D possibly being TRBD1 (5 bases). Germline lookup yields CDR1 PRHDT and CDR2 FYEKMQ (reference sequence). This CDR3 is built from 15 residues. The V gene lost 3 bases and the J gene lost 5 bases, with 16 bases spanning the gap. The CDR3 nucleotides are TGTGCCAGCAGCTTGGGCGAAGGGGCGCAGTATGGCTACACCTTC. Translated: CASSLGEGAQYGYTF.

The rearrangement joins TRBV29-1 to TRBJ2-2; perhaps TRBD1 as D (5 bases). Germline values: CDR1 SQVTM, CDR2 ANQGSEA. The CDR3 runs 14 residues. Trimming left V 8 bases short and J 7 bases short, with 20 bases between. The CDR3 region has the DNA TGCAGCACCCCCGGTGACAGACCTAACGGGGAGCTGTTTTTT. Translated: CSTPGDRPNGELFF.